This paragraph covers one T cell receptor (beta chain) sequence. This record belongs to a study of CD8+ T cells in alopecia areata. Looked up from germline, CDR1 is MNHEY and CDR2 is SMNVEV (reference sequence). CDR3 length: 16 residues. V trimming: 5 bases; J trimming: 7 bases; junction bases outside the gene matches: 7. Treatment here: oral pan-JAK inhibitor, 5-10 mg twice daily. Researchers gathered lesional scalp punch biopsies and peripheral blood from patients with alopecia areata. RNA extraction was followed by reverse transcription into cDNA, which acted as the sequencing template. Profiled with immunoSEQ multiplex PCR; TCRdb holds only in-frame clones, not every one. The data show roughly 70,000 clones, with over 25% seen just once and 15% held by the top ten.

This receptor was obtained from a human donor with alopecia areata. The sample in question was CD8+ T cells sorted from blood, obtained at week 4, from a patient treated with tofacitinib. The rearrangement joins TRBV27 to TRBJ2-2, with TRBD2 matching 13 bases. CDR3 sequence reads: CASSPGGLAGVGELFF. The CDR3 nucleotides are TGTGCCAGCAGTCCGGGAGGACTAGCGGGAGTCGGGGAGCTGTTTTTT.